Presented here are 30 T cell receptor beta chains from one specimen sequenced in a study of shared clonotypes between healthy human individuals. Only in-frame clones appear in the TCRdb table, and some are missing; sequencing was by immunoSEQ multiplex PCR. The profile shows about a million clones, 76% of them singletons. Sequencing was performed on memory CD4+ T cells sorted from blood. The subset: CD45RA-negative fraction. These receptor sequences come from a man younger than 30 in good health.

On this clone itself: A much more abundant neighbour one base away suggests this may be a read error. This chain links TRBV2 with TRBJ1-1; D is perhaps TRBD1 (6 bases). The germline CDR1 and CDR2 sequences are SNHLY and FYNNEI. This CDR3 is 13 amino acids long. V dropped 2 bases and J dropped 4 bases, with 8 bases sitting between them. The CDR3 nucleotides are TGTGCCAGCAGTGAACAGGGGACCACTGAAGCTTTCTTT. It codes for CASSEQGTTEAFF.

Concerning this clone: The junction differs from germline at one of its ends, possibly a read error. The sample carries other DNA sequences with the same CDR3. This chain connects TRBV19 to TRBJ1-2; D not certain. The CDR3 covers 13 residues. Germline-derived CDR1 and CDR2 are LNHDA and SQIVND (reference sequence). The CDR3 here is CASSISTSVYYTF. CDR3 in DNA: TGTGCTAGTAGTATATCTACAAGTGTCTACTACACCTTC. Combining the CDR3 with reference TRBV19 and TRBJ1-2 gives the whole variable domain DGGITQSPKYLFRKEGQNVTLSCEQNLNHDAMYWYRQDPGQGLRLIYYSQIVNDFQKGDIAEGYSVSREKKESFPLTVTSAQKNPTAFYLCASSISTSVYYTFGSGTRLTVV.

V is TRBV25-1 and J is TRBJ1-5, with D perhaps matching TRBD1 (5 bases). There are 15 residues in the CDR3. Per the germline V gene, CDR1 is MGHDK and CDR2 is SYGVNS. V was cut by 2 bases and J by 2 bases, with 10 bases left in between. DNA of the CDR3: TGTGCCAGCAGTGAAAGGGGTAAAGGCAATCAGCCCCAGCATTTT. Translation gives CASSERGKGNQPQHF. The full variable domain, in which reference TRBV25-1 and TRBJ1-5 provide the parts outside the CDR3, is EADIYQTPRYLVIGTGKKITLECSQTMGHDKMYWYQQDPGMELHLIHYSYGVNSTEKGDLSSESTVSRIRTEHFPLTLESARPSHTSQYLCASSERGKGNQPQHFGDGTRLSIL.

V and J are TRBV5-1 and TRBJ2-2; TRBD2 agrees at 9 bases. The V gene end was trimmed by 5 bases and the J gene end by 6 bases; junction bases not matched to a gene: 14. The CDR3 sequence is 17 residues long. Germline assignment: CDR1 SGHRS and CDR2 YFSETQ. CDR3 sequence reads: CASSFGLAGVGAGELFF. The CDR3 coding sequence is TGCGCCAGCAGTTTCGGATTAGCGGGAGTAGGCGCCGGGGAGCTGTTTTTT.

The chain uses TRBV9 and TRBJ2-3; TRBD2 agrees at 7 bases. V gave up 4 bases and J gave up 6 bases; unmatched junction bases: 8. Germline lookup yields CDR1 SGDLS and CDR2 YYNGEE. There are 14 residues in the CDR3. The CDR3 nucleotides are TGTGCCAGCAGCCCCGTGAGGGGAGGGGATACGCAGTATTTT. Its protein product is CASSPVRGGDTQYF.

On this clone: The sample carries other DNA sequences with the same CDR3. The chain combines TRBV7-2 with TRBJ2-7; either TRBD1 or TRBD2 may supply D (5 bases each). V shed 4 bases and J shed 2 bases, with 12 bases lying between them. This CDR3 region has 14 residues. In germline, CDR1 is SGHTA, CDR2 FQGNSA. CDR3 bases: TGTGCCAGCAGCTCCCGGGACCCGACCTACGAGCAGTACTTC. Encoded protein: CASSSRDPTYEQYF.

The rearrangement uses TRBV21-1 and TRBJ2-7. TRBV21-1 is recorded as a pseudogene. The CDR3 totals 15 residues. CDR3 sequence: CASSHRGGQTYEQYF. The CDR3 region has the DNA TGTGCCAGCAGCCATAGGGGGGGACAGACATACGAGCAGTACTTC.

The chain has TRBV6-5 and TRBJ1-2; D is unresolved. V lost 4 bases and J lost 7, with 7 bases in between. The V gene's germline CDR1 is MNHEY and CDR2 SVGAGI. The CDR3 extends over 11 amino acids. The DNA of the CDR3 is TGTGCCAGCAGTTCGAATCGTGGCTACACCTTC. Translated: CASSSNRGYTF.

The J gene is TRBJ1-5, the V gene TRBV9; D unresolved. V lost 4 bases, J lost 1 base, and 12 bases lay in between. This CDR3 has 15 amino acids. Germline-derived CDR1 and CDR2 are SGDLS and YYNGEE. As DNA, the CDR3 is TGTGCCAGCAGCCCAGAAGGAAACAGCAATCAGCCCCAGCATTTT. Its protein product is CASSPEGNSNQPQHF.

The rearrangement uses TRBV7-8 and TRBJ1-4; 8 nucleotides line up with TRBD1. This CDR3 comprises 15 residues. Trimming took 5 bases from V and 2 from J; bases not matched to a gene: 4. Germline CDR1 SGHVS, CDR2 FQNEAQ. The chain's CDR3 is CASSATGGTNEKLFF. CDR3 coding DNA: TGTGCCAGCAGCGCAACAGGGGGGACTAATGAAAAACTGTTTTTT.

This clone has just one count. The chain couples TRBV19 to TRBJ1-1; D not certain. The germline gives CDR1 LNHDA, CDR2 SQIVND (reference sequence). The V gene lost 6 bases and the J gene lost 6 bases, with 11 bases spanning the gap. The CDR3 spans 12 residues. In DNA, the CDR3 is TGTGCCAGTAGAAAGAATACCGCTGAAGCTTTCTTT. Its protein product is CASRKNTAEAFF.

The rearrangement links TRBV19 to TRBJ2-7; TRBD1 matches at 8 bases. Germline trimming cut 6 bases from V and 3 bases from J; bases unmatched to any gene: 4. Per germline, CDR1 LNHDA and CDR2 SQIVND (reference sequence). The CDR3 length is 13 residues. CDR3 sequence (DNA): TGTGCCAGTAGAAAACAGGGGGACTACGAGCAGTACTTC. This encodes CASRKQGDYEQYF.

The rearrangement links TRBV4-2 to TRBJ2-1; 10 bases match TRBD1. Germline V CDR1 and CDR2: LGHNA, YNFKEQ. The trim removed 4 bases at V and 6 bases at J, leaving 6 bases unmatched. The CDR3 covers 15 residues. CDR3 sequence (DNA): TGTGCCAGCAGCCGGACGGGACAGGGGTTCAATGAGCAGTTCTTC. Translation: CASSRTGQGFNEQFF.

This clone was observed at least ten times. J is TRBJ2-1 and V is TRBV5-4; 9 positions match TRBD2. Germline CDR1 and CDR2: SGHNT and YYREEE (reference sequence). J was trimmed by 5 bases and V by 6 bases; bases with no gene match: 6. The CDR3 sequence is 14 residues long. CDR3 in amino acids: CASTRLAANNEQFF. The DNA of the CDR3 is TGTGCCAGCACTCGACTAGCGGCAAACAATGAGCAGTTCTTC.

The rearrangement joins TRBV2 to TRBJ2-7; 10 bases agree with TRBD1. The ends lost 5 bases at V and 4 bases at J; junction bases unmatched: 5. The CDR3 runs 14 residues. The germline CDR1 and CDR2 sequences are SNHLY and FYNNEI. DNA of the CDR3: TGTGCCAGCAGTCCCTGGGACAGGGGTTACGAGCAGTACTTC. It specifies CASSPWDRGYEQYF.

J is TRBJ2-7 and V is TRBV10-3; maybe TRBD1 (6 bases). Germline assignment: CDR1 ENHRY and CDR2 SYGVKD. V was shortened by 0 bases and J by 4 bases, with 10 bases between the two germline ends. The CDR3 length is 14 residues. CDR3 DNA sequence: TGTGCCATCAGTGAGTCGGACAGCCCTTACGAGCAGTACTTC. Its protein is CAISESDSPYEQYF.

About this clone: Other DNA variants within this sample encode the same CDR3. V is TRBV5-1 and J is TRBJ2-3; 7 bases line up with TRBD1. Germline V gene lookup returns CDR1 SGHRS and CDR2 YFSETQ. This CDR3 has 14 residues. V lost 0 bases to trimming and J lost 4 bases; unmatched junction nucleotides: 2. CDR3 DNA sequence: TGCGCCAGCAGCTTGGGGCAGGGGGCAGATACGCAGTATTTT. Translated: CASSLGQGADTQYF.

V is TRBV18 and J is TRBJ2-2; TRBD2 matches at 9 bases. Looked up from germline, CDR1 is KGHSH and CDR2 is LQKENI. CDR3 length: 16 residues. The ends lost 6 bases at V and 5 bases at J; junction bases unmatched: 10. CDR3 region: CASSPGIAGVTGELFF. The CDR3 DNA reads TGTGCCAGCTCCCCGGGGATAGCGGGAGTAACCGGGGAGCTGTTTTTT. The whole variable domain, remainder taken from reference TRBV18 and TRBJ2-2, is NAGVMQNPRHLVRRRGQEARLRCSPMKGHSHVYWYRQLPEEGLKFMVYLQKENIIDESGMPKERFSAEFPKEGPSILRIQQVVRGDSAAYFCASSPGIAGVTGELFFGEGSRLTVL.

This chain joins TRBV5-8 and TRBJ1-2; D is uncertain. This CDR3 contains 13 residues. V was trimmed by 4 bases and J by 4 bases, leaving 11 bases between them. The germline gives CDR1 SGHTS, CDR2 YDEGEE. The CDR3: CASSGNRVYGYTF. CDR3 in DNA: TGTGCCAGCAGCGGAAACAGAGTCTATGGCTACACCTTC.

This clone came up a few times. The chain has TRBV5-6 and TRBJ1-2, with D uncertain. CDR1 SGHDT and CDR2 YYEEEE come from the germline V gene. Deletions cut 2 bases from V and 4 bases from J, with 9 bases between. The CDR3 consists of 13 residues. This chain's CDR3 is CASSFIAAYGYTF. In DNA form, the CDR3 reads TGTGCCAGCAGCTTTATAGCCGCCTATGGCTACACCTTC. The full variable domain, rest sourced from reference TRBV5-6 and TRBJ1-2, is DAGVTQSPTHLIKTRGQQVTLRCSPKSGHDTVSWYQQALGQGPQFIFQYYEEEERQRGNFPDRFSGHQFPNYSSELNVNALLLGDSALYLCASSFIAAYGYTFGSGTRLTVV.

The gene calls are TRBV7-2 and TRBJ2-1; 8 bases line up with TRBD2. Losses at the gene ends were 1 base for V and 7 bases for J; bases not matched to a gene: 6. This CDR3 is built from 15 residues. Germline assignment: CDR1 SGHTA and CDR2 FQGNSA. The CDR3 protein is CASSLGAGVNNEQFF. In DNA, the CDR3 is TGTGCCAGCAGCTTAGGAGCGGGAGTGAATAATGAGCAGTTCTTC.

This clone has a single count. The rearrangement uses TRBV29-1 and TRBJ2-5; possibly TRBD1 for D (5 bases). V dropped 5 bases and J dropped 5 bases, with 15 bases sitting between them. CDR1 SQVTM and CDR2 ANQGSEA come from the germline V gene. The CDR3 loop spans 13 amino acids. DNA of the CDR3: TGCAGCGTTATAACAGGAAAACGGGAGACCCAGTACTTC. Its protein is CSVITGKRETQYF. The full variable domain, its missing parts supplied by reference TRBV29-1 and TRBJ2-5, is SAVISQKPSRDICQRGTSLTIQCQVDSQVTMMFWYRQQPGQSLTLIATANQGSEATYESGFVIDKFPISRPNLTFSTLTVSNMSPEDSSIYLCSVITGKRETQYFGPGTRLLVL.

The chain couples TRBV19 to TRBJ2-4; D may match TRBD1 or TRBD2 (5 bases each). V dropped 8 bases and J dropped 6 bases, with 8 bases sitting between them. CDR1 LNHDA and CDR2 SQIVND come from the germline V gene (reference sequence). CDR3 length: 11 residues. DNA for the CDR3: TGTGCCAGTGCGAGGGGAAACATTCAGTACTTC. It yields the protein CASARGNIQYF.

The rearrangement joins TRBV10-3 to TRBJ1-4; TRBD1 matches at 8 bases. The CDR3 runs to 15 residues. V shed 6 bases, J shed 7 bases, and the junction held 10 bases outside the gene matches. Germline V lookup: CDR1 ENHRY, CDR2 SYGVKD. The DNA of the CDR3 is TGTGCCATCAGAAAACAGGGGGAGAGTGGTGAAAAACTGTTTTTT. Amino acid sequence: CAIRKQGESGEKLFF.

The chain uses TRBV7-8 and TRBJ2-7; 9 bases align to TRBD2. The germline V gene encodes CDR1 SGHVS and CDR2 FQNEAQ. V lost 1 base, J lost 6 bases, and 7 bases stayed unmatched. The CDR3 has 15 residues. The DNA for the CDR3 is TGTGCCAGCAGCTTAGTAGGGAGCGGGAGGTCCGAGCAGTACTTC. Translated, it gives CASSLVGSGRSEQYF.

The V gene is TRBV23-1, the J gene TRBJ1-5; D is unclear. TRBV23-1 is labeled an ORF, and its function is uncertain. V was pared by 0 bases and J by 0 bases, with 15 bases between. This CDR3 has 18 amino acids. The CDR3 sequence: CASSQSSRVGYSNQPQHF. The CDR3 DNA reads as TGCGCCAGCAGTCAATCTTCGCGAGTTGGGTATAGCAATCAGCCCCAGCATTTT.

This clone appeared once. The rearrangement links TRBV15 to TRBJ2-7, with 8 bases lining up with TRBD2. CDR3 size: 17 residues. Per germline, CDR1 LNHNV and CDR2 YYDKDF (reference sequence). The J segment lost 0 bases and the V segment lost 5 bases, leaving 12 bases of the junction unmatched. DNA of the CDR3: TGTGCCACCAGCTGGATTATTAGCGGGACATCCTCCTACGAGCAGTACTTC. Amino acids: CATSWIISGTSSYEQYF.

With respect to this clone: An end of the junction differs from the germline gene, which may be a read error. CDR3 protein: CASRDPGQWGVWF. The CDR3 nucleotides read TGTGCCAGCAGAGACCCGGGACAGTGGGGAGTCTGGTTT. The J gene is TRBJ1-1, the V gene TRBV27; TRBD1 matches 7 bases. This CDR3 contains 13 residues. The V gene's germline CDR1 is MNHEY and CDR2 SMNVEV (reference sequence).

The gene calls are TRBV30 and TRBJ2-5; a weak D match, TRBD1 (6 bases). CDR1 GTSNPN and CDR2 SVGIG come from the germline V gene (reference sequence). This CDR3 comprises 16 residues. V gave up 1 base and J gave up 2 bases, with 17 bases separating them. CDR3 protein: CAWSAGVKLMQETQYF. As DNA, the CDR3 is TGTGCCTGGAGTGCAGGGGTTAAGTTAATGCAAGAGACCCAGTACTTC.

The chain employs TRBV5-1 and TRBJ1-1; 10 bases are a match to TRBD1. This CDR3 spans 17 amino acids. The junction had 12 bases not matched to a gene; V was cut back by 4 bases and J by 3 bases. In germline, CDR1 is SGHRS, CDR2 YFSETQ. CDR3 nucleotide sequence: TGCGCCAGCAGCCCCGGACAGGGGGTAAGGGGGGACACTGAAGCTTTCTTT. The encoded protein is CASSPGQGVRGDTEAFF. Complete variable domain (other parts from reference TRBV5-1 and TRBJ1-1): KAGVTQTPRYLIKTRGQQVTLSCSPISGHRSVSWYQQTPGQGLQFLFEYFSETQRNKGNFPGRFSGRQFSNSRSEMNVSTLELGDSALYLCASSPGQGVRGDTEAFFGQGTRLTVV.